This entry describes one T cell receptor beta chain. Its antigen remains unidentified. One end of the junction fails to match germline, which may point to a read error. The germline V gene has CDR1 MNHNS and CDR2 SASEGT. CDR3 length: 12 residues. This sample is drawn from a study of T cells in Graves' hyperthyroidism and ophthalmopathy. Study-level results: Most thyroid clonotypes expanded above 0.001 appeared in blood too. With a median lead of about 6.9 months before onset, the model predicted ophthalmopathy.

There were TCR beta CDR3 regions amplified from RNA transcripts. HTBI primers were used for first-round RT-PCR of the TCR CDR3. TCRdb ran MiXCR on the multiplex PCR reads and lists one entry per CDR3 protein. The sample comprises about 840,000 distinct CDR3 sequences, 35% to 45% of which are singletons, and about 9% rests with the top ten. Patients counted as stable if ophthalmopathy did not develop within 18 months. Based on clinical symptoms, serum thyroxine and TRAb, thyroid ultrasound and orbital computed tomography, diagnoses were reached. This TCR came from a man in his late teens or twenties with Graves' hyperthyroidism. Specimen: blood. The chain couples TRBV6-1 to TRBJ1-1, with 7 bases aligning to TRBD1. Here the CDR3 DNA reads TGTGCCGGCAGAGAACAGGGGACTGAAGCTTTCTTT. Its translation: CAGREQGTEAFF.